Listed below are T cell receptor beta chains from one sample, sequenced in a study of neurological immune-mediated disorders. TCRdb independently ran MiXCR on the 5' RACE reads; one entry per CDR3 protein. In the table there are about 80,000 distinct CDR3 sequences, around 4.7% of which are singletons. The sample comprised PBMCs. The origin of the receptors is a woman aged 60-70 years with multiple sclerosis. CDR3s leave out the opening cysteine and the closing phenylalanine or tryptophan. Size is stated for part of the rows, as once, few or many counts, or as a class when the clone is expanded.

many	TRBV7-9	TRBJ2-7	ASSLGVEQY
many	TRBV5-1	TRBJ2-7	ASSLEAGRDEQY
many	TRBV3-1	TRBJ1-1	ASSQERGRTEAF
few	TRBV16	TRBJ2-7	ASSAAGQVAYEQY
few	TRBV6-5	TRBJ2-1	ASSYSMGSSPYNEQF
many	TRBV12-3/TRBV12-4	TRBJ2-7	ASSHTNSIEQY
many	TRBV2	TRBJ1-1	ASSEEGGEAF
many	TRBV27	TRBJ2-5	ASSGQGGKETQY
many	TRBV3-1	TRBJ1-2	ASSQPGGHYGYT
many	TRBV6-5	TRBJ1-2	ATNPGINYGYT
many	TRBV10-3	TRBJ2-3	AISELAGGTDTQY
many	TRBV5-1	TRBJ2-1	ASSYAGGVYNEQF
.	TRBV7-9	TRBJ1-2	ASSSDRGQGGYT
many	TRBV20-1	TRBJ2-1	SASGRDYNEQF
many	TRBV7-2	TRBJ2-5	ASSSTGGAGTQY
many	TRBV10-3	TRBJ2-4	AISESPMAGSKNIQY
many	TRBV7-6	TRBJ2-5	ASSDRDRGVETQY
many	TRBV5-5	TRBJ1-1	ASSLTGGHTEAF
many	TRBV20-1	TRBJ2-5	SACRTGYSGETQY
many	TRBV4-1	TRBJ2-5	ASSQERTGGTETQY
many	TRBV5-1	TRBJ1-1	ASSLSQAAEAF
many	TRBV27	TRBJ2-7	ASSTLQGKGYEQY
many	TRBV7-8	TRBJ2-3	ASRPGQGADTQY
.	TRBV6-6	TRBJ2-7	ASSYSTGYYEQY
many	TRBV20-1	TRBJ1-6	SARGGGQGGSPLH
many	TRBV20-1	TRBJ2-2	SASRQGLNTGELF
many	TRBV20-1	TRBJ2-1	SARDSGGAVNEQF
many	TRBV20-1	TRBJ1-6	SASRGSVDNSPLH
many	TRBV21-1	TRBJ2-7	ASSPYSDEQY
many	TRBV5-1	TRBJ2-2	ASSLSTGTGELF
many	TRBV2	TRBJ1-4	ASSDGQGRRKLF
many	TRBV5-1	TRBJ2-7	ASSLTGAYEQY
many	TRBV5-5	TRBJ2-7	ASSLRDPRLYEQY
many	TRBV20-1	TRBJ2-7	SARVTGGAGEQY
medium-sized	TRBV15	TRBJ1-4	ATSRPGSLAEKLF
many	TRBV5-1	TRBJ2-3	ASSSLQGFGTDTQY